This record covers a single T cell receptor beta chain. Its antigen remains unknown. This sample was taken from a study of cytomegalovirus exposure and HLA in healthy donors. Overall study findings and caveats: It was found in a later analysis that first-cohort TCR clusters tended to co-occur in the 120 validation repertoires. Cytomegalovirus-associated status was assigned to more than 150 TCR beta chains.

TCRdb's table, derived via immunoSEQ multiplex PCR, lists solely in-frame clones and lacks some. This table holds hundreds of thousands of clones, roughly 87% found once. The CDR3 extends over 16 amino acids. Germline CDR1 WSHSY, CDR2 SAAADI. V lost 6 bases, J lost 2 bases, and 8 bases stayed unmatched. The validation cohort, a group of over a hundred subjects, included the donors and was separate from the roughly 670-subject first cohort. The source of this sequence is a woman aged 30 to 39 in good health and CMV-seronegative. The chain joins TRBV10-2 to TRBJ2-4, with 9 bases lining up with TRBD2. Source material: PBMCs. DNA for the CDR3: TGCGCCAGCAGAGAGGGGAGCGGGAGGACCAAAAACATTCAGTACTTC. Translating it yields CASREGSGRTKNIQYF.